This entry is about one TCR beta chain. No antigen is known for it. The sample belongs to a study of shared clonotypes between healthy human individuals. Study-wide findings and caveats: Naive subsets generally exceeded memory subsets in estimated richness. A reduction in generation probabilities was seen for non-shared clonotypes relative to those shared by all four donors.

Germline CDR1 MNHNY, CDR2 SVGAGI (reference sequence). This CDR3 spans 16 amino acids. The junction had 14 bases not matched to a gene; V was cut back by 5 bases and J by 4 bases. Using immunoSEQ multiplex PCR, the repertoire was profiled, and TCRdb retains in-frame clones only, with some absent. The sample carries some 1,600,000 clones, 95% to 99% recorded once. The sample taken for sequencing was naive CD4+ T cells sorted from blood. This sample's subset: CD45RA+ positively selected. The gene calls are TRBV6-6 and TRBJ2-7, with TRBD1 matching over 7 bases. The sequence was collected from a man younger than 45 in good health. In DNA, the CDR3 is TGTGCCAGCAGTAAAAGCTTCCAGGGGGTGATGTACGAGCAGTACTTC. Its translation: CASSKSFQGVMYEQYF.